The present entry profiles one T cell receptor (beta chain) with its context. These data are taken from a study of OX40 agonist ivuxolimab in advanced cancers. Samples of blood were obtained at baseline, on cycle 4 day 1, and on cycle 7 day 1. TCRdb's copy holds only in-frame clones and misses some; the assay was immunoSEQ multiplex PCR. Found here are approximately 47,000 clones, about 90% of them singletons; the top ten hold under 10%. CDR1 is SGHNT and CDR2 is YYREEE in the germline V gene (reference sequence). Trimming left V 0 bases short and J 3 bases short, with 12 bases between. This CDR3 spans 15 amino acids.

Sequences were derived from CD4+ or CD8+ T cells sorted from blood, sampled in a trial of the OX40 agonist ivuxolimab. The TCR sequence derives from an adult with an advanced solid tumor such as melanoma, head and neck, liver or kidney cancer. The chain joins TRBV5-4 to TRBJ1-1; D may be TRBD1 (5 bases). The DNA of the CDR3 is TGTGCCAGCAGCTTGGTTGGGGGATCGGACACTGAAGCTTTCTTT. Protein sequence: CASSLVGGSDTEAFF.